The T cell receptor (beta chain) under discussion was sequenced for a study of blood T cell repertoires in COVID-19. Study-level background: COVID-19 samples, acute and convalescent, were from the United States, Italy and Spain. Sources were T cells, B-cell-depleted T cells, or PBMCs; the material itself was cDNA or gDNA.

In the authors' methods: Reference gene primer amplification in the assay estimated nucleated cell counts. Sequencing used immunoSEQ multiplex PCR; TCRdb keeps in-frame clones, though not all of them. The DNA gave D and trimming, while V, J and clone size come from that table. The sample comprises 150,000 to 200,000 clones, roughly 76% of which are singletons, and more than 6.5% rests with the top ten. CDR1 is GTSNPN and CDR2 is SVGIG in the germline V gene (reference sequence). The germline V and J ends were trimmed by 5 bases and 5 bases, with 12 bases remaining between them. This CDR3 is 12 amino acids long.

Sequencing used peripheral blood. The TCR sequence derives from a woman between 45 and 60 years old with active or convalescent COVID-19. The chain joins TRBV30 to TRBJ2-5, with TRBD1 as a possible D gene (5 bases). The CDR3 here is CAWGREQETQYF. The CDR3 nucleotides read TGTGCCTGGGGCAGGGAACAGGAGACCCAGTACTTC. Combining the CDR3 with reference TRBV30 and TRBJ2-5 gives the whole variable domain SQTIHQWPATLVQPVGSPLSLECTVEGTSNPNLYWYRQAAGRGLQLLFYSVGIGQISSEVPQNLSASRPQDRQFILSSKKLLLSDSGFYLCAWGREQETQYFGPGTRLLVL.